This T cell receptor (beta chain) was captured by sequencing in a study of neurological immune-mediated disorders (dated by TCRdb to about 2019). Regarding the complete study: The study compared peripheral blood TCR-beta repertoires of HTLV-I-associated myelopathy (HAM/TSP) patients, multiple sclerosis patients and healthy controls using UMI-based sequencing. Alongside PBMC samples, the set of about 97 TCR-beta libraries contained longitudinal samples, technical triplicates, and paired CD4+ and CD8+ T-cell subsets that had been sorted. Longitudinal HAM/TSP donors and healthy donors each had 3 time-points at intervals of roughly 3-40 months. The cohort included about 70 subjects: about 15 with HAM/TSP, some 34 with multiple sclerosis, and around 20 healthy controls.

From the cysteine through the phenylalanine, the CDR3 covers 18 amino acids. This entry keeps only the CDR3 DNA: 54 bases, framed from base 1. The time point label corresponds to: longitudinal time-point 2. Libraries from unsorted PBMCs were made from 2 million PBMCs kept in RNAlater at -80 degrees C until RNA extraction. Peripheral blood was subjected to Ficoll-Hypaque density gradient centrifugation to isolate PBMCs, which were then cryopreserved in liquid nitrogen. In this sample, this clonotype turned up many times. Its antigen specificity is not known. Per-base qualities were not stored, and no clone one base away is much larger. cDNA was synthesized by template-switch 5'RACE using a primer carrying a 10-nucleotide random unique molecular identifier by which each TCR transcript was tagged. Every sequencing run covered 15-18 subjects and yielded more than 160 million TCR-beta sequences. The RNeasy kit was used to extract total RNA. Using the KAPA Real-time Library Amplification kit, TCR-beta VDJ regions were amplified with primers for the TCR constant region and the 5'RACE anchor. Sample indexes and Illumina adaptors were added in a first PCR, after which library yield was increased in a second PCR. After Ampure bead purification, the TCR product of roughly 650 bp was size-selected on a 2% E-gel SizeSelection system. Before pooling, library quality was assessed on a Bioanalyzer, concentration was determined with Qubit, and library quantification was performed with the Kapa Library Quantification kit. An Illumina HiSeq 2500 sequenced the libraries paired-end 2 x 150 bp. To increase sequence diversity, about 25-30% phiX was spiked into each library pool. On the authors' methods: Quality-filtered reads were processed with the UMI-based MiGEC pipeline, and over 75% of raw TCR sequences were removed by the MiGEC pipeline during error correction. IMGT germline references were used for alignment of VDJ genes, and clonotypes were defined by a unique CDR3 amino acid sequence together with V-J genes. Clonal expansion, Shannon diversity, and CDR3 relatedness (CalcPairwiseDistances, ClusterSamples) were evaluated with VDJtools, and phylogenetic trees were built with CLCbio workbench. Expanded clones were defined as having at least 8 unique UMIs, based on coefficient-of-variation modelling across technical triplicates. The public reads were reanalyzed by TCRdb: fastp trimming at Q25, MiXCR alignment, in-frame beta chains only. Rows with one shared CDR3 protein collapse into an entry with the most common genes and DNA. TCRdb's processing, not the authors', yielded these V and J calls. This sample gives about 90,000 distinct CDR3 sequences in total; roughly 13% of them show up just once. Of the sample, approximately 5% is held by the ten largest clones.

On the study overall, not on this receptor specifically: Expanded clones from different subjects shared no identical CDR3 amino acid sequences, which suggests that TCR-beta repertoires were private in all groups. TCR clonal expansion was highest in HAM/TSP patients and lowest in MS patients, with MS patients falling below even healthy controls.

This chain joins TRBV21-1 to TRBJ1-3. TRBV21-1 is shown as a pseudogene. This receptor was obtained from a female donor with HTLV-1-associated myelopathy (HAM/TSP). Sequences were obtained from PBMCs. The CDR3 region reads CASSKQAYSTGSGNTIYF. The bases read TGTGCCAGCAGCAAACAGGCGTATTCTACCGGCTCTGGAAACACCATATATTTT.